The 4 T cell receptor beta chains listed next were all sequenced from one sample in a study of cytomegalovirus exposure and HLA in healthy donors. With 60 Vbeta and 13 Jbeta primers, the PCR was carried out. Using immunoSEQ multiplex PCR, the repertoire was profiled, and TCRdb retains in-frame clones only, with some absent. The sample has 150,000 or so clones, roughly 79% seen once. Input material: PBMCs. These receptors were obtained from a woman between 40 and 55 years old in good health and CMV-seronegative.

The chain joins TRBV12-5 to TRBJ1-5; possibly TRBD1 for D (5 bases). This CDR3 has 15 amino acids. The ends were cut back, 7 bases at V and 4 bases at J, with 17 bases in the middle. Per germline, CDR1 LGHNT and CDR2 FRNRAP. The CDR3 here is CASVSGLGANQPQHF. The CDR3 DNA follows: TGTGCTAGTGTGAGTGGGCTAGGGGCAAATCAGCCCCAGCATTTT.

This clone was counted once. The rearrangement uses TRBV2 and TRBJ2-3, with no clear D. The CDR3 contains 14 residues. Germline CDR1 is SNHLY and CDR2 is FYNNEI. Trimming cost V 4 bases and J 4 bases, with 12 bases left between them. The CDR3 DNA reads TGTGCCAGCAGTGCTTGGAGCCGCTCAGATACGCAGTATTTT. This translates into CASSAWSRSDTQYF.

This chain connects TRBV7-3 to TRBJ1-2; 7 bases match TRBD1. The germline V gene has CDR1 SGHTA and CDR2 FQGTGA. The CDR3 runs 13 residues. V dropped 5 bases and J dropped 2; count of bases not matched to a gene: 2. This CDR3 reads CASSPDRNYGYTF. In DNA form, the CDR3 reads TGTGCCAGCAGCCCGGACAGGAACTATGGCTACACCTTC.

As to this clone: Other DNA sequences from this sample encode an identical CDR3 as well. The CDR3 bases are TGTGCCAGCAGCCAGGGCAGGGACTATGGCTACACCTTC. Amino acid sequence: CASSQGRDYGYTF. The chain carries TRBV14 and TRBJ1-2; perhaps TRBD1 as D (5 bases). The CDR3 runs 13 residues. V shed 3 bases and J shed 3 bases, with 8 bases lying between them. Germline V gene data show CDR1 as SGHDN and CDR2 as FVKESK. Filled out from reference TRBV14 and TRBJ1-2, the complete variable domain reads EAGVTQFPSHSVIEKGQTVTLRCDPISGHDNLYWYRRVMGKEIKFLLHFVKESKQDESGMPNNRFLAERTGGTYSTLKVQPAELEDSGVYFCASSQGRDYGYTFGSGTRLTVV.